This T cell receptor (beta chain) was recorded in a study of PD-L1 blockade in urothelial cancer. Turning to the study itself: At 3 weeks (second dose) and 6 weeks after starting treatment, blood was analyzed. T cells were recovered from blood samples at a median of roughly 150,000. Whole-study findings and limits: Tumor-associated clones in blood expanded more at 3 weeks in durable-benefit patients. Improved survival was predicted by pretreatment blood TCR clonality below the median.

TCRdb's copy holds only in-frame clones and misses some; the assay was immunoSEQ multiplex PCR. The repertoire holds 30,000 to 40,000 clones, about 82% seen once, with around 15% in the top ten. As for time point: pretreatment peripheral blood. The germline CDR1 and CDR2 sequences are SQVTM and ANQGSEA. The CDR3 spans 13 residues. The V gene lost 5 bases and the J gene lost 4 bases, with 14 bases spanning the gap. Of note for this clone: Its antigen remains unknown.

Here the sequenced sample was PBMCs, taken around atezolizumab (anti-PD-L1) treatment. This receptor was obtained from a man at least 80 years old with urothelial cancer. The chain links TRBV29-1 to TRBJ1-1, with a weak D call TRBD1 (5 bases). In nucleotides, the CDR3 is TGCAGCGTTTTCGGGGGTTGGGGCACTGAAGCTTTCTTT. Translating it yields CSVFGGWGTEAFF.